Listed below are T cell receptor beta chains from one sample, sequenced in a study of cytomegalovirus exposure and HLA in healthy donors. Generated by immunoSEQ multiplex PCR, the TCRdb table keeps only in-frame clones and is missing some. The table shows under 200,000 clones, with 68% occurring only once. The specimen sequenced was PBMCs. All receptors derive from a middle-aged man in good health and CMV-seronegative. The CDR3 runs from the conserved cysteine through the conserved F or W. A D gene is named only where the DNA matches it firmly. The listing skips clone size in some rows; elsewhere it reads once, few, many or a size class.

abundance: once
j_gene: TRBJ1-2
v_gene: TRBV9
d_gene: -
CDR3nt: TGTGCCAGCAGCGTAGATTTGCAGGGCCGCTATGGCTACACCTTC
CDR3aa: CASSVDLQGRYGYTF

abundance: few
j_gene: TRBJ1-5
v_gene: TRBV19
d_gene: TRBD1
CDR3nt: TGTGCCAGTAGGGTCGCGACAGGGCAGGGGCGGAATCAGCCCCAGCATTTT
CDR3aa: CASRVATGQGRNQPQHF

abundance: -
j_gene: TRBJ2-3
v_gene: TRBV6-5
d_gene: TRBD2
CDR3nt: TGTGCCAGCAGAAGCCTGAGGACTAGTGAGGATACGCAGTATTTT
CDR3aa: CASRSLRTSEDTQYF

abundance: few
j_gene: TRBJ2-3
v_gene: TRBV5-1
d_gene: -
CDR3nt: TGCGCCAGCAGCTTGGCCGCGGCGTTCACCACAGATACGCAGTATTTT
CDR3aa: CASSLAAAFTTDTQYF

abundance: -
j_gene: TRBJ1-4
v_gene: TRBV10-3
d_gene: TRBD1
CDR3nt: TGTGCCATCAGTGATCCAGGGGGTGATGAAAAACTGTTTTTT
CDR3aa: CAISDPGGDEKLFF

abundance: -
j_gene: TRBJ2-5
v_gene: TRBV28
d_gene: -
CDR3nt: TGTGCCAGCAGTCCCTATCGACGGGGACAAGAGACCCAGTACTTC
CDR3aa: CASSPYRRGQETQYF

abundance: -
j_gene: TRBJ2-1
v_gene: TRBV5-1
d_gene: -
CDR3nt: TGCGCCAGCAGCTTCGAGGGGGTAACTTACAATGAGCAGTTCTTC
CDR3aa: CASSFEGVTYNEQFF

abundance: -
j_gene: TRBJ2-2
v_gene: TRBV19
d_gene: -
CDR3nt: TGTGCCAGTAGTGCCGTCCCAGGGCGTCCCGCGGCCGGGGAGCTGTTTTTT
CDR3aa: CASSAVPGRPAAGELFF

abundance: -
j_gene: TRBJ2-1
v_gene: TRBV11-2
d_gene: TRBD1
CDR3nt: TGTGCCAGCAGCTGGACAGGGGTGAGGTACAATGAGCAGTTCTTC
CDR3aa: CASSWTGVRYNEQFF

abundance: -
j_gene: TRBJ2-3
v_gene: TRBV7-2
d_gene: -
CDR3nt: TGTGCCAGCAGCCGGTGGGCTAGCCAAAGCACAGATACGCAGTATTTT
CDR3aa: CASSRWASQSTDTQYF